The 22 T cell receptor beta chains listed next were all sequenced from one sample in a study of cytomegalovirus exposure and HLA in healthy donors. PCR used 60 Vbeta primers and 13 Jbeta primers. Measured with immunoSEQ multiplex PCR; TCRdb has only the in-frame clones, and not every one. This sample has some 150,000 clones, with roughly 80% found just once. The sequenced material came from PBMCs. These receptors originate from a woman aged 40 to 50 in good health and CMV-seropositive.

This clone has more than one count but fewer than ten. V is TRBV6-5 and J is TRBJ2-4; no clear D gene. CDR3 length: 14 amino acids. Germline CDR1 reads MNHEY; CDR2 reads SVGAGI. The V and J ends lost 2 bases and 2 bases respectively, with 7 bases between them. CDR3 amino acids: CASSYLVTKNIQYF. CDR3 DNA sequence: TGTGCCAGCAGTTACCTAGTTACCAAAAACATTCAGTACTTC.

This clone was counted a single time. The chain employs TRBV2 and TRBJ1-5; no reliable D call. V lost 6 bases and J lost 4, with 10 bases in between. The germline V gene encodes CDR1 SNHLY and CDR2 FYNNEI. CDR3 length: 13 residues. The CDR3 loop is CASSPDGNQPQHF. Written as DNA, the CDR3 is TGTGCCAGCAGCCCCGACGGGAATCAGCCCCAGCATTTT. The full variable domain, with the rest looked up from reference TRBV2 and TRBJ1-5, is EPEVTQTPSHQVTQMGQEVILRCVPISNHLYFYWYRQILGQKVEFLVSFYNNEISEKSEIFDDQFSVERPDGSNFTLKIRSTKLEDSAMYFCASSPDGNQPQHFGDGTRLSIL.

This clone appeared a few times. The rearrangement joins TRBV7-2 to TRBJ2-5; possible D gene TRBD2, 6 bases. CDR1 and CDR2 (germline): SGHTA, FQGNSA. The CDR3 consists of 14 residues. V gave up 4 bases and J gave up 11 bases, with 20 bases separating them. The CDR3 region has the DNA TGTGCCAGCAGCTGGGACTCCTCCGGATGGGAGCAGTACTTC. It translates to CASSWDSSGWEQYF.

A few counts support this clone. The rearrangement uses TRBV2 and TRBJ1-1; possibly TRBD1 for D (5 bases). Deletions cut 3 bases from V and 2 bases from J, with 10 bases between. Germline V lookup: CDR1 SNHLY, CDR2 FYNNEI. The CDR3 has 14 residues. In DNA form, the CDR3 reads TGTGCCAGCAGTGAGCAGGGACTAAACACTGAAGCTTTCTTT. Translated, it gives CASSEQGLNTEAFF.

The V and J genes are TRBV19 and TRBJ2-3, with 10 bases identical to TRBD2. Germline V CDR1 and CDR2: LNHDA, SQIVND (reference sequence). J lost 0 bases, V lost 3 bases, and 15 bases had no gene match. The CDR3 loop spans 20 amino acids. In nucleotides, the CDR3 is TGTGCCAGTAGTATCGGCCCTATAAGACTAGCGGGTGAGAGCACAGATACGCAGTATTTT. This translates into CASSIGPIRLAGESTDTQYF. The whole variable domain, remainder taken from reference TRBV19 and TRBJ2-3, is DGGITQSPKYLFRKEGQNVTLSCEQNLNHDAMYWYRQDPGQGLRLIYYSQIVNDFQKGDIAEGYSVSREKKESFPLTVTSAQKNPTAFYLCASSIGPIRLAGESTDTQYFGPGTRLTVL.

This clone has only a few counts. This chain uses TRBV4-1 with TRBJ2-3; 7 bases agree with TRBD2. This CDR3 spans 17 amino acids. Germline V gives CDR1 MGHRA, CDR2 YSYEKL. The J segment lost 0 bases and the V segment lost 3 bases, leaving 9 bases of the junction unmatched. Written as DNA, the CDR3 is TGCGCCAGCAGCCAGACCGGGGGGAGCCCGAGCACAGATACGCAGTATTTT. This encodes CASSQTGGSPSTDTQYF.

The chain carries TRBV5-1 and TRBJ1-1; 9 nucleotides match TRBD1. CDR1 and CDR2 from the germline V gene are SGHRS and YFSETQ. V was pared by 4 bases and J by 6 bases, with 13 bases of the junction left unmatched. The CDR3 runs 16 residues. The chain's CDR3 is CASSIGTGMTVAEAFF. The CDR3 DNA follows: TGCGCCAGCAGCATTGGGACAGGGATGACCGTTGCTGAAGCTTTCTTT.

This chain links TRBV6-1 with TRBJ1-3; D is unresolved. Trimming cost V 5 bases and J 0 bases, with 5 bases left between them. The CDR3 contains 13 residues. Germline loops: CDR1 MNHNS, CDR2 SASEGT. In DNA form, the CDR3 reads TGTGCCAGCAGTCCAGACTCTGGAAACACCATATATTTT. Encoded protein: CASSPDSGNTIYF.

The chain joins TRBV6-1 to TRBJ1-6, with 7 bases that match TRBD1. V trimming: 8 bases; J trimming: 3 bases; junction bases outside the gene matches: 7. Germline CDR1 is MNHNS and CDR2 is SASEGT. The CDR3 has 15 amino acids. The CDR3 region has the DNA TGTGCCAGCTGGCAGGGGGTGATCTATAATTCACCCCTCCACTTT. This encodes CASWQGVIYNSPLHF.

The rearrangement uses TRBV7-9 and TRBJ1-1; 8 bases fit TRBD1. Germline CDR1 and CDR2: SEHNR and FQNEAQ (reference sequence). There are 12 residues in the CDR3. J gave up 6 bases and V 5 bases, and 2 bases lay outside the gene matches. CDR3 in amino acids: CASSQGAAEAFF. CDR3 DNA sequence: TGTGCCAGCAGCCAGGGGGCCGCTGAAGCTTTCTTT. Using reference TRBV7-9 and TRBJ1-1 for the parts outside the CDR3, the full variable domain is DTGVSQNPRHKITKRGQNVTFRCDPISEHNRLYWYRQTLGQGPEFLTYFQNEAQLEKSRLLSDRFSAERPKGSFSTLEIQRTEQGDSAMYLCASSQGAAEAFFGQGTRLTVV.

The chain carries TRBV6-1 and TRBJ1-4; 12 bases match TRBD1. Germline V gives CDR1 MNHNS, CDR2 SASEGT. This CDR3 spans 15 amino acids. J lost 8 bases, V lost 8 bases, and 9 bases had no gene match. CDR3 region: CASAGTGGRREKLFF. The CDR3 DNA reads TGTGCCAGCGCGGGGACAGGGGGCCGTAGAGAAAAACTGTTTTTT.

CDR3 residues: CASSLTSGFGANVLTF. The CDR3 DNA reads as TGTGCCAGCAGCTTAACGTCAGGGTTCGGGGCCAACGTCCTGACTTTC. The chain links TRBV7-3 to TRBJ2-6; tentative D call: TRBD1 (5 bases). Trimming took 0 bases from V and 4 from J, leaving 10 bases between them. From germline, CDR1 is SGHTA and CDR2 FQGTGA. This CDR3 comprises 16 residues. Looking up the rest from reference TRBV7-3 and TRBJ2-6 gives the full variable domain: GAGVSQTPSNKVTEKGKYVELRCDPISGHTALYWYRQSLGQGPEFLIYFQGTGAADDSGLPNDRFFAVRPEGSVSTLKIQRTERGDSAVYLCASSLTSGFGANVLTFGAGSRLTVL.

The chain has TRBV6-5 and TRBJ2-1, with 9 positions matching TRBD2. CDR1 and CDR2 from the germline V gene are MNHEY and SVGAGI. The CDR3 spans 15 residues. With V trimmed by 6 bases and J by 6 bases, 9 bases remained unmatched. CDR3 protein: CASSRLAGGLNEQFF. The CDR3 bases are TGTGCCAGCAGCCGTCTCGCGGGGGGGCTCAATGAGCAGTTCTTC.

V gene TRBV5-5 combines with J gene TRBJ1-3; TRBD1 is a possible D gene (5 bases). Trimming shortened V by 1 base and J by 2 bases, and 10 bases separated the two germline ends. The CDR3 extends over 15 amino acids. CDR1 and CDR2 from the germline V gene are SGHKS and YYEKEE (reference sequence). This CDR3 reads CASSLWGGTGNTIYF. Written as DNA, the CDR3 is TGTGCCAGCAGCTTGTGGGGCGGAACTGGAAACACCATATATTTT. Drawing the rest from reference TRBV5-5 and TRBJ1-3, the complete variable domain is DAGVTQSPTHLIKTRGQQVTLRCSPISGHKSVSWYQQVLGQGPQFIFQYYEKEERGRGNFPDRFSARQFPNYSSELNVNALLLGDSALYLCASSLWGGTGNTIYFGEGSWLTVV.

DNA for the CDR3: TGTGCCAGCAGCTCCGAGGGGGGGCCCTCCTACAATGAGCAGTTCTTC. Residues: CASSSEGGPSYNEQFF. This sequence joins TRBV5-6 and TRBJ2-1; possible D gene TRBD2, 7 bases. The CDR3 has 16 residues. The V end lost 3 bases, the J end lost 0 bases, and 13 bases lay between the germline ends. The germline V gene has CDR1 SGHDT and CDR2 YYEEEE.

The chain combines TRBV10-2 with TRBJ1-2, with unresolved D. V lost 2 bases and J lost 3, with 10 bases in between. The length of the CDR3 is 14 residues. Germline lookup yields CDR1 WSHSY and CDR2 SAAADI. CDR3 in DNA: TGCGCCAGCAGTGAGGGGTACGGGGACTATGGCTACACCTTC. This sequence encodes CASSEGYGDYGYTF.

The chain links TRBV6-5 to TRBJ1-6; 8 bases match TRBD1. V dropped 6 bases and J dropped 4; count of bases not matched to a gene: 2. CDR3 size: 14 residues. Germline V CDR1 and CDR2: MNHEY, SVGAGI. The DNA for the CDR3 is TGTGCCAGCAGAGGACAGGGTTATAATTCACCCCTCCACTTT. Translation gives CASRGQGYNSPLHF.

This clone has only one observation. The junction departs from the called germline gene at one end, perhaps through a read error. V gene TRBV4-1 combines with J gene TRBJ2-7, with D possibly being TRBD2 (5 bases). The CDR3 is 15 amino acids. Germline CDR1 MGHRA, CDR2 YSYEKL. The CDR3 nucleotides read TGCGCCAGCAGCCAAGAGGGTGGACTTGCCTACGCGCAGTACTTC. Translated, it gives CASSQEGGLAYAQYF.

The gene calls are TRBV19 and TRBJ2-3, with 8 nucleotides matching TRBD1. Germline loops: CDR1 LNHDA, CDR2 SQIVND (reference sequence). Trimming took 8 bases from V and 3 from J; bases not matched to a gene: 7. The CDR3 has 14 residues. The CDR3 reads CASQRTGRTDTQYF. CDR3 in DNA: TGTGCCAGTCAGAGGACAGGGAGAACAGATACGCAGTATTTT.

The chain recombines TRBV11-2 with TRBJ1-1; 7 bases are shared with TRBD1. The germline V gene has CDR1 SGHAT and CDR2 FQNNGV. The ends lost 1 base at V and 8 bases at J; junction bases unmatched: 1. The CDR3 extends over 12 amino acids. CDR3 sequence (DNA): TGTGCCAGCAGCTTAGGGGGACAGGAAGCTTTCTTT. Its translation is CASSLGGQEAFF. The full variable domain, in which reference TRBV11-2 and TRBJ1-1 provide the parts outside the CDR3, is EAGVAQSPRYKIIEKRQSVAFWCNPISGHATLYWYQQILGQGPKLLIQFQNNGVVDDSQLPKDRFSAERLKGVDSTLKIQPAKLEDSAVYLCASSLGGQEAFFGQGTRLTVV.

The chain joins TRBV7-2 to TRBJ2-1; D is perhaps TRBD1 (6 bases). CDR3 length equals 14 residues. The germline V gene encodes CDR1 SGHTA and CDR2 FQGNSA. V lost 3 bases to trimming and J lost 6 bases, with 12 bases between them. The CDR3 nucleotides are TGTGCCAGCAGCTTTGCTCAGGGGCCCAATGAGCAGTTCTTC. Translating gives CASSFAQGPNEQFF.

V and J are TRBV20-1 and TRBJ2-5, with D unresolved. This CDR3 contains 11 residues. The germline V and J ends were trimmed by 7 bases and 2 bases, with 8 bases remaining between them. CDR1 DFQATT and CDR2 SNEGSKA come from the germline V gene (reference sequence). The CDR3 loop is CSGAIQETQYF. CDR3 DNA sequence: TGCAGTGGAGCAATACAAGAGACCCAGTACTTC.